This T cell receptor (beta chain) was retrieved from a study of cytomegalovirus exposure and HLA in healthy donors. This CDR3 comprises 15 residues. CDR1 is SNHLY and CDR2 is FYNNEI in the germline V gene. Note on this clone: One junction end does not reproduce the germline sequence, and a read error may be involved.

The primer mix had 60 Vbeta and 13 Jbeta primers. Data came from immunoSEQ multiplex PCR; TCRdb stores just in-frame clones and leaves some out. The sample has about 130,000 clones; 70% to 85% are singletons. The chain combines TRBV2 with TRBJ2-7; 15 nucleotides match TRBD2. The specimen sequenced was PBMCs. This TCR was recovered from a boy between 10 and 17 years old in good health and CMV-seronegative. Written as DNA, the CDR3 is TGTGCCAGCAGGGAAGGACTAGCGGGAGGGAGCGAGCAGTACTTC. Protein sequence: CASREGLAGGSEQYF.